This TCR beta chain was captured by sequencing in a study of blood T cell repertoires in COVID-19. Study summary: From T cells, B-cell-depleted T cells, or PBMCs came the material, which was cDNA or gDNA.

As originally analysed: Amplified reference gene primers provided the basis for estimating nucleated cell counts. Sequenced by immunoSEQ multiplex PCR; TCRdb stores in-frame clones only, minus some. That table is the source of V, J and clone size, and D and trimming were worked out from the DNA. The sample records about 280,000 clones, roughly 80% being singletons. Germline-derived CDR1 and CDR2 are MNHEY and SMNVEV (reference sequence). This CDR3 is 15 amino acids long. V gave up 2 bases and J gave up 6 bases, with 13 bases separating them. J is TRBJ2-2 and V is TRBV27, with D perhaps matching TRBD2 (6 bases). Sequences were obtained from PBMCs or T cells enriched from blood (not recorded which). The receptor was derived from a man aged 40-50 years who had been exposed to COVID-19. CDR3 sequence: CASSLIGRGSGELFF. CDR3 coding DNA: TGTGCCAGCAGTTTAATCGGGAGAGGGTCCGGGGAGCTGTTTTTT.